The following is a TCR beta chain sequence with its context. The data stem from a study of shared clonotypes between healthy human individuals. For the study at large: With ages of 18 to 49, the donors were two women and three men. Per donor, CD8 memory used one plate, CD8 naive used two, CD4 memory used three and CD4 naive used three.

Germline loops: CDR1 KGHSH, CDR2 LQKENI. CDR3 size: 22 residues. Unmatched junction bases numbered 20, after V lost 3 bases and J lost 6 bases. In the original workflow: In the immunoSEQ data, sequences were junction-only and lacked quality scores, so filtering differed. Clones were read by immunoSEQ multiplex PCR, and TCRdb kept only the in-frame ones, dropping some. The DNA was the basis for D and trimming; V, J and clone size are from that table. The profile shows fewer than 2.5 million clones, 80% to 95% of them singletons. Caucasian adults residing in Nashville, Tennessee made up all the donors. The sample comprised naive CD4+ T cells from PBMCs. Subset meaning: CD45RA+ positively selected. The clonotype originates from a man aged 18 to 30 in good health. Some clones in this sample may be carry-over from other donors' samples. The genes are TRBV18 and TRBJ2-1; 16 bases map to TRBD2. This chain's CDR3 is CASSPGTSGRAKVPTDTNEQFF. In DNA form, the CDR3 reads TGTGCCAGCTCACCCGGGACTAGCGGGAGGGCCAAAGTCCCGACGGATACCAATGAGCAGTTCTTC.